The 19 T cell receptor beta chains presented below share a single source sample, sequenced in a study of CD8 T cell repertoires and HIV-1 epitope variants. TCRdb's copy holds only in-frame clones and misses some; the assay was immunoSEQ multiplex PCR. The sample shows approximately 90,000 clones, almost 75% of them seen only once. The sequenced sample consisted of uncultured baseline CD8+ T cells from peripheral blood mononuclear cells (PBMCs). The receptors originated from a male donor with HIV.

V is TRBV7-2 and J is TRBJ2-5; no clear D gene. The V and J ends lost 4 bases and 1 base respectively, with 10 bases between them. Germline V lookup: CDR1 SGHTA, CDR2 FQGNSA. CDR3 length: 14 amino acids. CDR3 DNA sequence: TGTGCCAGCAGCTGGAATTACCGCCAAGAGACCCAGTACTTC. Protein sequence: CASSWNYRQETQYF. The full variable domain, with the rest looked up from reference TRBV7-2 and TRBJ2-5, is GAGVSQSPSNKVTEKGKDVELRCDPISGHTALYWYRQSLGQGLEFLIYFQGNSAPDKSGLPSDRFSAERTGGSVSTLTIQRTQQEDSAVYLCASSWNYRQETQYFGPGTRLLVL.

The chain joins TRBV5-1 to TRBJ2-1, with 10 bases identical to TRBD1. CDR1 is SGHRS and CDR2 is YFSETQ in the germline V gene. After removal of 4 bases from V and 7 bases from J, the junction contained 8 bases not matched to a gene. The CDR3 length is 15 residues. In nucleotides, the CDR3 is TGCGCCAGCAGCGATACCGGGACAGGGGTTAATGAGCAGTTCTTC. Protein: CASSDTGTGVNEQFF.

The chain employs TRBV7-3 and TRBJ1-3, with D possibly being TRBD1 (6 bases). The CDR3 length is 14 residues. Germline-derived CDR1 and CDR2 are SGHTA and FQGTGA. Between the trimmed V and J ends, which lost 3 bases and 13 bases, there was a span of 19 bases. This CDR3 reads CASSFPSGQGSIYF. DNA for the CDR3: TGTGCCAGCAGCTTCCCCTCTGGGCAGGGGTCGATATATTTT.

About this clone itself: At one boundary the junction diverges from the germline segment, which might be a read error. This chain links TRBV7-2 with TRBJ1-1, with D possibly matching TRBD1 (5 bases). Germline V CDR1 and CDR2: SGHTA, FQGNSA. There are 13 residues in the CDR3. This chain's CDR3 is CASSLSRGTEAFF. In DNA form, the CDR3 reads TGCGCCAGCAGCCTATCTAGGGGTACTGAAGCTTTCTTT.

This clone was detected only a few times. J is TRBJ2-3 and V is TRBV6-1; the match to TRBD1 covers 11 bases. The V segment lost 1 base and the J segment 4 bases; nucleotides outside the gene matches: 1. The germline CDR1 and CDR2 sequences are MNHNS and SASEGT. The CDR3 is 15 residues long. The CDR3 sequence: CASSEGTGGADTQYF. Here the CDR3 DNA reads TGTGCCAGCAGTGAAGGGACAGGGGGCGCAGATACGCAGTATTTT.

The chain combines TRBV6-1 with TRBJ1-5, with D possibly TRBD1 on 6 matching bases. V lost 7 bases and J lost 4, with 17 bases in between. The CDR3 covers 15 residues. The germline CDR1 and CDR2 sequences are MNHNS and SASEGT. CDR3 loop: CASILRQERNQPQHF. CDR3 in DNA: TGTGCCAGCATCCTACGACAGGAGAGGAATCAGCCCCAGCATTTT.

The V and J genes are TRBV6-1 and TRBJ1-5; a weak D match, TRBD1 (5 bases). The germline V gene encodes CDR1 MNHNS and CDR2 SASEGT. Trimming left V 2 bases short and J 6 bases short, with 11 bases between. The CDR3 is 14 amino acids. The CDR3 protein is CASSESRGPQPQHF. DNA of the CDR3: TGTGCCAGCAGTGAATCTAGGGGCCCTCAGCCCCAGCATTTT.

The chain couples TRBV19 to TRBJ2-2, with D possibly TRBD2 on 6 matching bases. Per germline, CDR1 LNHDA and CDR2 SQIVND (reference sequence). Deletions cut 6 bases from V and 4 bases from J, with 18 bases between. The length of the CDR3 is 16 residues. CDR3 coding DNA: TGTGCCAGTAGGGCAAGGGCCGGGGGTCTCACCGGGGAGCTGTTTTTT. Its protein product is CASRARAGGLTGELFF.

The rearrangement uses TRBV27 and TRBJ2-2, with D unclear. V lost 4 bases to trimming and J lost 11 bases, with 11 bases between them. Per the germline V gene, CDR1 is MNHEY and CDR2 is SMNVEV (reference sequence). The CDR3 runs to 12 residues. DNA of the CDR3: TGTGCCAGCAGTTACGATGGAAGTGAGCTGTTTTTT. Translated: CASSYDGSELFF.

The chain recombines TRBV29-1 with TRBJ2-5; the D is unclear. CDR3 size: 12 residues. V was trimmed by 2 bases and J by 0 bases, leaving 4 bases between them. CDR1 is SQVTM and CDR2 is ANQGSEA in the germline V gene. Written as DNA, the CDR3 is TGCAGCGTTGAAAGATACCAAGAGACCCAGTACTTC. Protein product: CSVERYQETQYF.

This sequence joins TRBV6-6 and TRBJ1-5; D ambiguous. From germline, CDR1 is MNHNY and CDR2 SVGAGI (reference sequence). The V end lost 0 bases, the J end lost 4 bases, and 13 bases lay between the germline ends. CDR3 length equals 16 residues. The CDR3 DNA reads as TGTGCCAGCAGTTACTCATCCCCAGTGGGTAATCAGCCCCAGCATTTT. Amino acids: CASSYSSPVGNQPQHF.

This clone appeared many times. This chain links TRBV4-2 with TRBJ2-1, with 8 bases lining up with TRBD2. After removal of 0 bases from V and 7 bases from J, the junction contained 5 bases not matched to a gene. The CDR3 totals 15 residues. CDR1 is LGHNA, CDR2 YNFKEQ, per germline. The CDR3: CASSQEGGGINEQFF. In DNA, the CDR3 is TGTGCCAGCAGCCAAGAAGGCGGGGGGATAAATGAGCAGTTCTTC.

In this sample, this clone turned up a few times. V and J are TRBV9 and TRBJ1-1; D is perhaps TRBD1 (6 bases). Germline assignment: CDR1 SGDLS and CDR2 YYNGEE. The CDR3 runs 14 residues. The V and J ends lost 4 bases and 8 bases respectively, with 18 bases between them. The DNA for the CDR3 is TGTGCCAGCAGCCGTCAAGGGGGGACGTCAGAAGCTTTCTTT. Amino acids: CASSRQGGTSEAFF.

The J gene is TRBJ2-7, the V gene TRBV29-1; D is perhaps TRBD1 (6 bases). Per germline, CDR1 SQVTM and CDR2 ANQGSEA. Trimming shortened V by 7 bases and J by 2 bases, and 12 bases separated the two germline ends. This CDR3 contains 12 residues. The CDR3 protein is CSALTGPYEQYF. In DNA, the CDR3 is TGCAGCGCCTTGACAGGACCCTACGAGCAGTACTTC.

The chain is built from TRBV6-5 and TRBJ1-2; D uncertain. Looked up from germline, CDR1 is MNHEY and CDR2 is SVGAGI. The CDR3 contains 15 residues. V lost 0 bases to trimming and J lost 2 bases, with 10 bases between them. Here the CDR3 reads CASSYSGSGNYGYTF. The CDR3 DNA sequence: TGTGCCAGCAGTTACTCGGGGTCGGGGAACTATGGCTACACCTTC.

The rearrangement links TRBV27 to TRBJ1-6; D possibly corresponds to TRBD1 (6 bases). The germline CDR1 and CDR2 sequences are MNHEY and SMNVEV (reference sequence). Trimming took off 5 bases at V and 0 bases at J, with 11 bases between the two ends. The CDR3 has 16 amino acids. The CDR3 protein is CASSRTESSYNSPLHF. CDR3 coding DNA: TGTGCCAGCAGTCGGACAGAGAGCTCCTATAATTCACCCCTCCACTTT.

The CDR3 reads CASSRDNEQYF. The CDR3 nucleotides read TGTGCCAGCTCCCGAGATAACGAGCAGTACTTC. The rearrangement links TRBV18 to TRBJ2-7; no firm D call. This CDR3 is built from 11 residues. Between the trimmed V and J ends, which lost 6 bases and 5 bases, there was a span of 8 bases. From germline, CDR1 is KGHSH and CDR2 LQKENI.

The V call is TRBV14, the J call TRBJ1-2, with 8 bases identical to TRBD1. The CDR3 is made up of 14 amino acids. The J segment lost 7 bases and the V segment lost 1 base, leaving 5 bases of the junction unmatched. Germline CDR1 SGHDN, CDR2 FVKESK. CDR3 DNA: TGTGCCAGCAGCCAAGCGGACAGGGTTTCTGGCTACACCTTC. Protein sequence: CASSQADRVSGYTF.

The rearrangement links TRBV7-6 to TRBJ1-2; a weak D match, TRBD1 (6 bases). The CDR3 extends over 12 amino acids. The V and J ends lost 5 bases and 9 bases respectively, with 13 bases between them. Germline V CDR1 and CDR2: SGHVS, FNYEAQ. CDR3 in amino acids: CASSPRQGSYTF. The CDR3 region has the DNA TGTGCCAGCAGCCCCCGGCAGGGGAGCTACACCTTC.